This section outlines one T cell receptor beta chain sequence together with its context. This receptor's antigen is unknown. The record has no base qualities; no much larger clone is one base away. Read against the paper, the sample's time point label means: after neoadjuvant nivolumab, at surgical resection. The patients had newly diagnosed stage II-IVA oral cavity squamous cell carcinoma and had not received any prior systemic or radiation treatment. The cohort was made up of patients with locally advanced, HPV-negative oral cavity squamous cell carcinoma. Peripheral blood mononuclear cells were analyzed directly, without maintenance or expansion in culture. The samples were obtained from a longitudinal correlative study of a single-arm phase II trial testing neoadjuvant nivolumab in oral cavity squamous cell carcinoma. Subject-matched pre- and post-treatment PBMCs and tumors from three responders and three non-responders underwent genomic DNA-based TCRbeta sequencing. Peripheral blood mononuclear cells were collected before nivolumab treatment and again after treatment, at the time of surgery. Genomic DNA was isolated from PBMCs using the Maxwell RSC DNA from Cells kit.

From the cysteine through the phenylalanine, the CDR3 covers 16 amino acids. Only the CDR3 DNA is retained, 48 bases long and in frame from the first base. A distance of 17 bases separates the germline ends of V and J, which lose 1 base and 5 bases respectively. Reading the germline V gene (reference sequence) gives CDR1 LNHDA and CDR2 SQIVND. PBMC libraries used mostly 480 ng of input genomic DNA for deep sequencing, with six replicates per sample. TCRbeta libraries were prepared with the immunoSEQ hsTCRbeta kit according to the manufacturer's instructions. An Illumina NovaSeq 6000 S4 flow cell was used to sequence the final libraries, which had first been combined to 3 nM. Processing in the source paper ran as follows. The immunoSEQ Analyzer was used for raw data preprocessing and quality control. The analysis was limited to productive rearrangements, and each clonotype was defined by a unique CDR3 amino acid sequence. Using the R package tcR, the researchers computed the Gini-Simpson index as their estimate of repertoire clonality. Student's t test was used to compare Gini indices, while Pearson correlation assessed associations with tumor size change. Drawn from immuneACCESS, this table holds only the in-frame rearrangements with V and J called that TCRdb kept. Clones are partly lost; checked studies trace under half to an unresolved V gene and leave the rest unexplained. The DNA was the basis for D and trimming; V, J and clone size are from that table. The sample yields 13,000 to 15,000 clones; around 74% were counted once. In total, the top ten clones hold under 3.5% of the sample.

The data originate from a study of neoadjuvant anti-PD-1 for oral cavity cancer (dated by TCRdb to the early 2020s). Notes on the research overall: Three to four biweekly doses of nivolumab at 3 mg/kg were mostly administered to patients before curative-intent surgical resection. A 33% response rate was observed in the parent correlative cohort, in which around eleven patients were included. A fourth nivolumab dose was given around day 43 to patients without progression, and definitive surgical resection was performed in those patients on days 50-56. Patients with complete response, partial response or stable disease by RECIST 1.1 were defined as responders, whereas patients with progression were defined as non-responders. The investigation overall reported the following: The TCR analyses had only a few patients in each response group, and the authors called for validation in larger cohorts. Within PBMCs, T cell clonality (Gini index) was significantly higher in non-responders than responders after neoadjuvant nivolumab. A higher pretreatment blood Treg/Th17 ratio correlated with both higher pretreatment blood TCRbeta clonality and lower post-treatment tumor TCRbeta clonality.

This TCR came from a person aged 35-79 years with oral cavity squamous cell carcinoma. The sequencing here drew on PBMCs, taken after nivolumab (anti-PD-1) treatment. The rearrangement combines TRBV19 with TRBJ2-5; a weak D assignment points to TRBD1 (6 bases agree). The nucleotides read TGTGCCAGTAGTATAGGTGGACAGCGGACCCGGGAGACCCAGTACTTC. This yields the protein CASSIGGQRTRETQYF.